Presented here are 27 T cell receptor beta chains from one specimen sequenced in a study of T-cell reconstitution after alpha-beta-depleted transplantation in children. Unique molecular identifiers were incorporated during preparation of the TCRbeta library. TCRdb fed the PCR reads into MiXCR, producing one record per CDR3 protein. The top ten hold roughly 31% of the sample, which has approximately 980,000 distinct CDR3 sequences, roughly 29% seen once. The input for sequencing was PBMCs, mostly from graft donor cells, taken 360 days after TCRalphabeta/CD19-depleted stem cell transplant. The receptors were gathered from a boy under two years old who had a stem cell transplant for SCID, so the T cells may come from the graft donor.

In its sample, this clonotype was seen once. The CDR3 carries no conserved terminal phenylalanine or tryptophan, so it likely arises from a read error. The chain carries TRBV20-1 and TRBJ1-5; the D is unclear. The germline V gene has CDR1 DFQATT and CDR2 SNEGSKA (reference sequence). CDR3 size: 11 residues. V was cut by 5 bases and J by 10 bases, with 12 bases left in between. CDR3 in DNA: TGCAGTGCTCAGACGTACGGACCCCAGCATTGT. The encoded protein is CSAQTYGPQHC.

The DNA for the CDR3 is TGCAGTGCTAGACGGACAGGGGTCTCTTCACCCCTCCACTTT. Amino acids: CSARRTGVSSPLHF. The V gene is TRBV20-1, the J gene TRBJ1-6, with 9 positions matching TRBD1. The CDR3 length is 14 residues. V lost 2 bases and J lost 9; bases outside the gene matches: 5. Germline V gene sequence: CDR1 DFQATT, CDR2 SNEGSKA (reference sequence).

A few counts support this clonotype. The V call is TRBV5-5, the J call TRBJ2-7, with 7 bases fitting TRBD1. The V gene end was trimmed by 2 bases and the J gene end by 5 bases; junction bases not matched to a gene: 4. In germline, CDR1 is SGHKS, CDR2 YYEKEE (reference sequence). This CDR3 comprises 13 residues. This chain's CDR3 is CASSLTGAHEQYF. As DNA, the CDR3 is TGTGCCAGCAGCTTAACAGGGGCTCACGAGCAGTACTTC.

In its sample, this clonotype was seen a few times. This rearrangement joins TRBV10-3 to TRBJ1-1; 8 bases agree with TRBD1. Germline V gene sequence: CDR1 ENHRY, CDR2 SYGVKD. With 2 bases clipped from V and 0 bases from J, the junction kept 8 bases outside the gene matches. The CDR3 loop spans 17 amino acids. CDR3 sequence: CAISEMGQVFMNTEAFF. In DNA, the CDR3 is TGTGCCATCAGTGAGATGGGACAGGTCTTTATGAACACTGAAGCTTTCTTT.

The J gene is TRBJ1-4, the V gene TRBV6-1; 9 bases are shared with TRBD1. Trimming removed 6 bases from V and 5 bases from J; junction bases left unmatched: 7. The CDR3 has 15 amino acids. Germline lookup yields CDR1 MNHNS and CDR2 SASEGT. CDR3 loop: CASSPTGGRNEKLFF. The CDR3 nucleotides are TGTGCCAGCAGCCCCACAGGGGGCCGGAATGAAAAACTGTTTTTT.

This clonotype appeared many times. The V and J genes are TRBV5-1 and TRBJ1-5; D unresolved. CDR3 length: 14 residues. V gave up 4 bases and J gave up 3 bases, with 11 bases separating them. The germline V gene has CDR1 SGHRS and CDR2 YFSETQ. The CDR3 bases are TGCGCCAGCAGCGCGGACGGATCCAATCAGCCCCAGCATTTT. Amino acid sequence: CASSADGSNQPQHF.

The chain couples TRBV4-1 to TRBJ2-7; no reliable D call. CDR1 is MGHRA and CDR2 is YSYEKL in the germline V gene. The CDR3 contains 14 residues. V gave up 4 bases and J gave up 2 bases, with 12 bases separating them. The CDR3 reads CASSPSWAAYEQYF. CDR3 DNA: TGCGCCAGCAGCCCCTCATGGGCCGCCTACGAGCAGTACTTC.

The V call is TRBV18, the J call TRBJ1-3, with unresolved D. The germline gives CDR1 KGHSH, CDR2 LQKENI. The CDR3 runs 16 residues. Trimming cost V 2 bases and J 0 bases, with 11 bases left between them. The CDR3 DNA follows: TGTGCCAGCTCACCAGGATCTGCAGCCTCTGGAAACACCATATATTTT. Translating it yields CASSPGSAASGNTIYF.

The sample holds many counts of this clonotype. The DNA of the CDR3 is TGTGCCAGCAGCGTAGCCCCCAACACTGAAGCTTTCTTT. Protein: CASSVAPNTEAFF. The J gene is TRBJ1-1, the V gene TRBV9; no reliable D call. Deletions cut 0 bases from V and 2 bases from J, with 5 bases between. The germline V gene has CDR1 SGDLS and CDR2 YYNGEE. This CDR3 comprises 13 residues.

This clonotype was recorded at least ten times. V usage is TRBV5-1 and J usage is TRBJ1-1; no firm D call. Germline values: CDR1 SGHRS, CDR2 YFSETQ. Trimming removed 0 bases from V and 1 base from J, with 4 bases in between. The CDR3 contains 13 residues. CDR3 bases: TGCGCCAGCAGCTTGGAGACGAACACTGAAGCTTTCTTT. Its protein is CASSLETNTEAFF.

The chain carries TRBV9 and TRBJ1-1; no firm D call. CDR1 SGDLS and CDR2 YYNGEE come from the germline V gene. Trimming cost V 0 bases and J 1 base, with 10 bases left between them. The CDR3 contains 15 residues. The CDR3 spells CASSVATSSNTEAFF. The CDR3 DNA reads TGTGCCAGCAGCGTAGCCACTTCGTCGAACACTGAAGCTTTCTTT.

This clonotype turned up a few times. The V and J genes are TRBV5-1 and TRBJ1-1, with D possibly matching TRBD1 (6 bases). The CDR3 covers 13 residues. The V gene's germline CDR1 is SGHRS and CDR2 YFSETQ. V was clipped by 0 bases and J by 9 bases, with 12 bases between them. DNA of the CDR3: TGCGCCAGCAGCTTGGGATACAGGGATAAAGCTTTCTTT. This sequence encodes CASSLGYRDKAFF.

The chain uses TRBV5-6 and TRBJ2-5; D is unresolved. There are 15 residues in the CDR3. CDR1 and CDR2 from the germline V gene are SGHDT and YYEEEE. V lost 0 bases and J 6 bases, leaving 15 bases between the germline ends. The CDR3 loop reads CASSLEVKGGKTQYF. CDR3 nucleotide sequence: TGTGCCAGCAGCTTGGAGGTGAAGGGCGGAAAGACCCAGTACTTC. Together with reference TRBV5-6 and TRBJ2-5, the CDR3 gives the full variable domain: DAGVTQSPTHLIKTRGQQVTLRCSPKSGHDTVSWYQQALGQGPQFIFQYYEEEERQRGNFPDRFSGHQFPNYSSELNVNALLLGDSALYLCASSLEVKGGKTQYFGPGTRLLVL.

This clonotype was detected many times. One end of the junction varies from germline; a read error may be responsible. DNA for the CDR3: TGTGCCAGCAGTCCTGGACAGGGTTCCTACGAGCAGTACTTC. It is translated as CASSPGQGSYEQYF. The chain is built from TRBV5-1 and TRBJ2-7; 8 nucleotides align to TRBD1. The CDR3 extends over 14 amino acids. From germline, CDR1 is SGHRS and CDR2 YFSETQ.

This clonotype was detected only a few times. In DNA, the CDR3 is TGTGCCATCCATCCAACCGGGACAACTAACTATGGCTACACCTTC. Its translation is CAIHPTGTTNYGYTF. The J gene is TRBJ1-2, the V gene TRBV28; TRBD1 might be the D (6 bases). This CDR3 region has 15 residues. V was clipped by 10 bases and J by 0 bases, with 18 bases between them. Germline assignment: CDR1 MDHEN and CDR2 SYDVKM.

The J gene is TRBJ2-1, the V gene TRBV24-1; possible D gene TRBD2, 5 bases. Germline-derived CDR1 and CDR2 are KGHDR and SFDVKD. The ends were cut back, 4 bases at V and 6 bases at J, with 9 bases in the middle. This CDR3 is built from 13 residues. This CDR3 reads CATSEGSVNEQFF. The CDR3 coding sequence is TGTGCCACCAGTGAAGGGAGCGTCAATGAGCAGTTCTTC.

This chain links TRBV6-2 or TRBV6-3 with TRBJ2-1; D possibly corresponds to TRBD2 (7 bases). V lost 4 bases, J lost 6 bases, and 16 bases lay in between. The germline gives CDR1 MNHEY, CDR2 SVGEGT. The CDR3 spans 15 residues. The CDR3 sequence: CASSWGGLFSNEQFF. The CDR3, as DNA: TGTGCCAGCAGTTGGGGGGGCCTCTTTAGCAATGAGCAGTTCTTC.

This sequence joins TRBV10-3 and TRBJ2-7; D remains unclear. Trimming removed 7 bases from V and 5 bases from J, with 12 bases in between. CDR1 is ENHRY, CDR2 SYGVKD, per germline. This CDR3 spans 12 amino acids. CDR3 in DNA: TGTGCCATCAATAAATCCTCGAACGAGCAGTACTTC. This encodes CAINKSSNEQYF.

The chain is built from TRBV6-5 and TRBJ2-3; 7 nucleotides match TRBD1. This CDR3 contains 18 residues. CDR1 and CDR2 from the germline V gene are MNHEY and SVGAGI. V was pared by 0 bases and J by 1 base, with 10 bases of the junction left unmatched. DNA of the CDR3: TGTGCCAGCAGTTACTCCTTCTTGGCAGGGGGAGGCACAGATACGCAGTATTTT. This encodes CASSYSFLAGGGTDTQYF.

The rearrangement joins TRBV5-1 to TRBJ2-7; weak D call: TRBD1 (6 bases). The CDR3 is 14 residues long. With 0 bases removed from V and 3 bases from J, the gap between germline ends came to 10 bases. The germline V gene has CDR1 SGHRS and CDR2 YFSETQ. CDR3 region: CASSLGDKNYEQYF. The CDR3 DNA reads TGCGCCAGCAGCTTGGGGGACAAGAACTACGAGCAGTACTTC. Combining the CDR3 with reference TRBV5-1 and TRBJ2-7 gives the whole variable domain KAGVTQTPRYLIKTRGQQVTLSCSPISGHRSVSWYQQTPGQGLQFLFEYFSETQRNKGNFPGRFSGRQFSNSRSEMNVSTLELGDSALYLCASSLGDKNYEQYFGPGTRLTVT.

This clonotype was counted a few times. The chain has TRBV12-3 or TRBV12-4 and TRBJ2-5; D is unresolved. The germline V and J ends were trimmed by 6 bases and 4 bases, with 12 bases remaining between them. CDR3 length: 13 amino acids. The CDR3 bases are TGTGCCAGCAGGGCTGCCAATGGAGAGACCCAGTACTTC. Amino acid sequence: CASRAANGETQYF.

The chain employs TRBV6-2 or TRBV6-3 and TRBJ2-2; 11 nucleotides agree with TRBD1. CDR3 length: 14 amino acids. The germline gives CDR1 MNHEY, CDR2 SVGEGT. J lost 3 bases, V lost 10 bases, and 4 bases had no gene match. The CDR3 loop is CAIGQGADTGELFF. Here the CDR3 DNA reads TGTGCCATCGGACAGGGGGCAGACACCGGGGAGCTGTTTTTT.

The chain uses TRBV15 and TRBJ2-7; D gene uncertain. CDR1 is LNHNV and CDR2 is YYDKDF in the germline V gene (reference sequence). V lost 0 bases and J 0 bases, leaving 9 bases between the germline ends. The CDR3 is 15 residues long. This CDR3 is CATSRDPLDSYEQYF. DNA of the CDR3: TGTGCCACCAGCAGAGATCCTTTGGACTCCTACGAGCAGTACTTC.

This clonotype turned up a few times. V and J are TRBV12-3 or TRBV12-4 and TRBJ2-1; 8 bases agree with TRBD2. The V gene end was trimmed by 0 bases and the J gene end by 2 bases; junction bases not matched to a gene: 3. The CDR3 covers 16 residues. This CDR3 is CASSLAASGPYNEQFF. The CDR3 region has the DNA TGTGCCAGCAGTTTAGCGGCTAGCGGGCCCTACAATGAGCAGTTCTTC.

This clonotype has just a few counts. The chain links TRBV6-1 to TRBJ1-1; TRBD1 might be the D (5 bases). The CDR3 runs to 14 residues. V lost 6 bases, J lost 1 base, and 12 bases lay in between. Germline V gene data show CDR1 as MNHNS and CDR2 as SASEGT. CDR3 nucleotide sequence: TGTGCCAGCAGGACCGGGGCGACGAACACTGAAGCTTTCTTT. Translated: CASRTGATNTEAFF.

This clonotype showed up just a few times. The chain links TRBV6-2 or TRBV6-3 to TRBJ2-5; weak D call: TRBD1 (5 bases). The V gene lost 2 bases and the J gene lost 4 bases, with 20 bases spanning the gap. The CDR3 extends over 17 amino acids. Germline-derived CDR1 and CDR2 are MNHEY and SVGEGT. The CDR3 sequence: CASSYEKGEGPAETQYF. The CDR3, as DNA: TGTGCCAGCAGTTACGAGAAAGGGGAAGGGCCGGCAGAGACCCAGTACTTC.

The sample holds a few counts of this clonotype. The chain uses TRBV27 and TRBJ2-4; D uncertain. Per the germline V gene, CDR1 is MNHEY and CDR2 is SMNVEV (reference sequence). The CDR3 has 15 amino acids. V was clipped by 2 bases and J by 0 bases, with 8 bases between them. CDR3: CASSLNSLAKNIQYF. CDR3 coding DNA: TGTGCCAGCAGTTTAAACAGCCTAGCCAAAAACATTCAGTACTTC.